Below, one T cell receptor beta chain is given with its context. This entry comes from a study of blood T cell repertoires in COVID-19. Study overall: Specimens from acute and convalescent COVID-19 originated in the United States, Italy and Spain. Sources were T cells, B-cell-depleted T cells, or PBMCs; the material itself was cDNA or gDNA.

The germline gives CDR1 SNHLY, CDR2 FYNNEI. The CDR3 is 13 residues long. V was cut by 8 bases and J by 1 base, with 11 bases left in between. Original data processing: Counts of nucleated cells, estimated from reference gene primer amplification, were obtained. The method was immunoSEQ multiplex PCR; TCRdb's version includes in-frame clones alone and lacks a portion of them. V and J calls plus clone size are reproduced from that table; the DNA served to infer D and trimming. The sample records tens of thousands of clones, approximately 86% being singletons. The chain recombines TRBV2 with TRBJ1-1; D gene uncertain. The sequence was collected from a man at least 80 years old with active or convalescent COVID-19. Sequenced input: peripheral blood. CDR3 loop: CASSYRPNTEAFF. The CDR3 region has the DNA TGTGCCAGCTCTTACAGACCGAACACTGAAGCTTTCTTT.